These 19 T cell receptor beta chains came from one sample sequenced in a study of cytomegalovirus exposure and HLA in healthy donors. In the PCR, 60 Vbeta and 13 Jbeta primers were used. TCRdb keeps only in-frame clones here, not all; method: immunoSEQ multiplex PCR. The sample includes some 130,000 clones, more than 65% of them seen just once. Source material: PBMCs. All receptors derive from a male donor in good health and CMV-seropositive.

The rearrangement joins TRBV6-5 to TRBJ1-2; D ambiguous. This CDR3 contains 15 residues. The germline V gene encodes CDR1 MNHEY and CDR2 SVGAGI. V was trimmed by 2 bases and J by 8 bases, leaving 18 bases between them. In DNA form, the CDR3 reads TGTGCCAGCAGTTACGGCCCCTCTGATATTTTCGGCTACACCTTC. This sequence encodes CASSYGPSDIFGYTF.

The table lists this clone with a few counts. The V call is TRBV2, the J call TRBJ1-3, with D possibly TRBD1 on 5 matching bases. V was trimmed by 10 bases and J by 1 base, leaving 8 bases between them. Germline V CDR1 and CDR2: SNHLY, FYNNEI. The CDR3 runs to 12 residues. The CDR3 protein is CATGTSGNTIYF. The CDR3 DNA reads TGTGCCACCGGGACTTCTGGAAACACCATATATTTT.

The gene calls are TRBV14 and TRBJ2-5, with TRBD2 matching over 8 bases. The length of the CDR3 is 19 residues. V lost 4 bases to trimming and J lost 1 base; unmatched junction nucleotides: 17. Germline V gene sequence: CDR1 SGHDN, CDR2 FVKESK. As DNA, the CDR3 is TGTGCCAGCAGCCCCCTTAAGTCGGGGGGGATTACTCTCCAAGAGACCCAGTACTTC. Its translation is CASSPLKSGGITLQETQYF.

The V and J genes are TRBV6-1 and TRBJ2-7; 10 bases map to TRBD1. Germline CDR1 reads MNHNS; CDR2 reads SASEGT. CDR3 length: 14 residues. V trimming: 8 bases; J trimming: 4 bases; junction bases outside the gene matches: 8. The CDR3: CASRGGTGEYEQYF. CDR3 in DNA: TGTGCCAGCCGGGGGGGGACAGGGGAATACGAGCAGTACTTC.

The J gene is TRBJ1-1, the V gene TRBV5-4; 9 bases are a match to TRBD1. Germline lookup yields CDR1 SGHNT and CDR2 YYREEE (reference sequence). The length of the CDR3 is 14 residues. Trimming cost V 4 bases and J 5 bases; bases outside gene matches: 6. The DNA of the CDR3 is TGTGCCAGCAGCAAAGACAGGGGGGGGACTGAAGCTTTCTTT. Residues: CASSKDRGGTEAFF.

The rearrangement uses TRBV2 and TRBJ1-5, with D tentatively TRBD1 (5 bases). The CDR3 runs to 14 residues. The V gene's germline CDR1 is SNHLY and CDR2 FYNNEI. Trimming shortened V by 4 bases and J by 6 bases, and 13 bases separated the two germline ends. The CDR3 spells CASSGRGGGQPQHF. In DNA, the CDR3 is TGTGCCAGCAGTGGCCGGGGGGGTGGTCAGCCCCAGCATTTT.

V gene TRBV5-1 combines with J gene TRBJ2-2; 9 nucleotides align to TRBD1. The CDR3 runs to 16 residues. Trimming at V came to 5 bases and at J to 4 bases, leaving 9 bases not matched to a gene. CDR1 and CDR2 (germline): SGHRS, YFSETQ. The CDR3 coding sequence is TGCGCCAGCAGGGCCGCGGGACAGGGCTCCACCGGGGAGCTGTTTTTT. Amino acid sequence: CASRAAGQGSTGELFF.

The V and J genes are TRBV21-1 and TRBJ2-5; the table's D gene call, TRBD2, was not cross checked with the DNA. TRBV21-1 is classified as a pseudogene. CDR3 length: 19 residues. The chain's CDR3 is CASSKACPLQRECAETQYF. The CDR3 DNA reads TGTGCCAGCAGCAAAGCTTGCCCCCTACAGCGGGAGTGCGCCGAGACCCAGTACTTC.

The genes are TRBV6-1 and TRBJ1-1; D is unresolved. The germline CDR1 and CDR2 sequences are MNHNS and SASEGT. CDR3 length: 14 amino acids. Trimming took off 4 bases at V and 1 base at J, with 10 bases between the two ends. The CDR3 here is CASSALNGNTEAFF. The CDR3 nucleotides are TGTGCCAGCAGTGCCCTTAACGGGAACACTGAAGCTTTCTTT.

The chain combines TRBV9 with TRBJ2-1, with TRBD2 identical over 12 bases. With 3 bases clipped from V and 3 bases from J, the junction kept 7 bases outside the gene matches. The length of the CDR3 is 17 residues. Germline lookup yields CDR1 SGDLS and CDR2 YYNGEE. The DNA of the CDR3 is TGTGCCAGCAGCGGAGGGGCTAGCGGGAGGGTCTACAATGAGCAGTTCTTC. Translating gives CASSGGASGRVYNEQFF.

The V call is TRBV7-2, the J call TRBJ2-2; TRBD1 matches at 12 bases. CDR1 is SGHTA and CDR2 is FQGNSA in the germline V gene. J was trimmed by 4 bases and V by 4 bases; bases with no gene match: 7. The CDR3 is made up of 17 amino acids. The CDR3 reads CASSSTGTGGTTGELFF. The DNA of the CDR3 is TGTGCCAGCAGCTCGACCGGGACAGGGGGCACCACCGGGGAGCTGTTTTTT.

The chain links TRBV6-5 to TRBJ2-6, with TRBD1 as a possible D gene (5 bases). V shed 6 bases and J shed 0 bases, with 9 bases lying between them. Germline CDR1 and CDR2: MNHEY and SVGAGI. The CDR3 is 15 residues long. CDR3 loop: CASSTGVSGANVLTF. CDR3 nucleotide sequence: TGTGCCAGCAGCACAGGAGTCTCTGGGGCCAACGTCCTGACTTTC.

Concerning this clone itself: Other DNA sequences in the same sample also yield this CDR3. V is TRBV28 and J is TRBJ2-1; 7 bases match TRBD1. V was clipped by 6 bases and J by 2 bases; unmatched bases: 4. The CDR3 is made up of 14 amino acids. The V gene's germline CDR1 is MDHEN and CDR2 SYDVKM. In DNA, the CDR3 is TGTGCCAGCAGAACCGACAGGGCCTACAATGAGCAGTTCTTC. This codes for CASRTDRAYNEQFF. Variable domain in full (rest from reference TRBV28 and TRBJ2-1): DVKVTQSSRYLVKRTGEKVFLECVQDMDHENMFWYRQDPGLGLRLIYFSYDVKMKEKGDIPEGYSVSREKKERFSLILESASTNQTSMYLCASRTDRAYNEQFFGPGTRLTVL.

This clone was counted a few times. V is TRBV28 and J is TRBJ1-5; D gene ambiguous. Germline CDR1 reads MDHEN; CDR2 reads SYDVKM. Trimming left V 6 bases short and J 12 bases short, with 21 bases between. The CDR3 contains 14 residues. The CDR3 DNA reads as TGTGCCAGCAGCCCCGGGATATCCTCGACTGTCCAGCATTTT. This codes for CASSPGISSTVQHF.

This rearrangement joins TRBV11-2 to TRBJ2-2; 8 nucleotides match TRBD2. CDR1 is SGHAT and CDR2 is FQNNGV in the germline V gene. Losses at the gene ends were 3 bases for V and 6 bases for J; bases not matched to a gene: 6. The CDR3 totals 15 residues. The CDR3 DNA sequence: TGTGCCAGCAGCTTTGCGGGAGGTAACCCCGGGGAGCTGTTTTTT. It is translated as CASSFAGGNPGELFF.

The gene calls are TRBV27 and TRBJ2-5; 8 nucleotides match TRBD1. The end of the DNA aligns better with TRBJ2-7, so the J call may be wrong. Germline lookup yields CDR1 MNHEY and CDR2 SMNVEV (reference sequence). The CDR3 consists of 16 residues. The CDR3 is CASSLSTGERTYEQYF. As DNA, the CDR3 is TGTGCCAGCAGTTTATCGACAGGGGAGAGGACCTACGAGCAGTACTTC.

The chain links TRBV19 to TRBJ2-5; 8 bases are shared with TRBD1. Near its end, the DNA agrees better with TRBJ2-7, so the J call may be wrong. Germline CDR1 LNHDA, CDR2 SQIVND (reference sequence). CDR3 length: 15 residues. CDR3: CASRSRQGPSYEQYF. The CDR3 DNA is TGTGCCAGTAGATCTCGACAGGGGCCTTCCTACGAGCAGTACTTC.

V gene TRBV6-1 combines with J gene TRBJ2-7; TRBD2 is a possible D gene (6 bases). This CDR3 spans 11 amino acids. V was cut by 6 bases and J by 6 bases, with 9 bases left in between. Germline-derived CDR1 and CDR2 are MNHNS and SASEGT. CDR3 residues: CASRLAGEQYF. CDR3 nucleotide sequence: TGTGCCAGCAGACTAGCTGGCGAGCAGTACTTC.

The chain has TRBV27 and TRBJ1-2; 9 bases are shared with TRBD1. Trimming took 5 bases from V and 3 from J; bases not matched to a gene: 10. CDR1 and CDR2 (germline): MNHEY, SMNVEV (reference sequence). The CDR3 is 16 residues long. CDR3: CASSPSRTGDYYGYTF. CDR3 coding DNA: TGTGCCAGCAGTCCCTCTCGGACAGGGGACTACTATGGCTACACCTTC.